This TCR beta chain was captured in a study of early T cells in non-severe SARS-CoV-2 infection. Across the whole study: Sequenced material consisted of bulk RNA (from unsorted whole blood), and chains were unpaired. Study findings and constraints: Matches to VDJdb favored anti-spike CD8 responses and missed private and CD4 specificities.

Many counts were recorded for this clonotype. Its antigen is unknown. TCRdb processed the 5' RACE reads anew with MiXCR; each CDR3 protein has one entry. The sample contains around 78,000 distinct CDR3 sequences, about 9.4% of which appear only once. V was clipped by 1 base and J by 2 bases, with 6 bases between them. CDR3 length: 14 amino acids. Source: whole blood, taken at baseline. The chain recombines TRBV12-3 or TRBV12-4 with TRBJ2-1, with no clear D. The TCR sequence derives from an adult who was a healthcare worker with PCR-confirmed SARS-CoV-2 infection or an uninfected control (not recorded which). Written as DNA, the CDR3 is TGTGCCAGCAGTTTAGGTATTCCCTACAATGAGCAGTTCTTC. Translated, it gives CASSLGIPYNEQFF.